This passage covers 8 T cell receptor beta chains from one sample sequenced in a study of blood T cell repertoires in COVID-19. Data came from immunoSEQ multiplex PCR; TCRdb stores just in-frame clones and leaves some out. The sample has roughly 300,000 clones; approximately 82% are singletons. The sample was peripheral blood. The source of these receptors is a woman aged 45 to 65 with acute or convalescent COVID-19.

This clone has just a few counts. The chain employs TRBV19 and TRBJ1-4, with TRBD1 as a possible D gene (6 bases). Germline CDR1 reads LNHDA; CDR2 reads SQIVND (reference sequence). CDR3 length: 15 residues. Trimming took 7 bases from V and 8 from J, leaving 20 bases between them. CDR3 nucleotides: TGTGCCAGTACCCTGCGGGGGCATGGGGACGAAAAACTGTTTTTT. This gives the protein CASTLRGHGDEKLFF.

This chain uses TRBV27 with TRBJ2-7; tentative D call: TRBD1 (5 bases). The CDR3 totals 12 residues. The germline V and J ends were trimmed by 8 bases and 9 bases, with 17 bases remaining between them. Germline CDR1 is MNHEY and CDR2 is SMNVEV (reference sequence). CDR3 coding DNA: TGTGCCAGCGGGCCCGTAGCCCAGGGGCAGTACTTC. It yields the protein CASGPVAQGQYF.

DNA of the CDR3: TGTGCCAGTAGTGCCGGGACTGCCTTTAAGGATGAGCAGTTCTTC. Protein product: CASSAGTAFKDEQFF. This chain uses TRBV19 with TRBJ2-1; tentatively, D is TRBD2 (6 bases). V dropped 5 bases and J dropped 8 bases, with 19 bases sitting between them. Germline V gives CDR1 LNHDA, CDR2 SQIVND (reference sequence). CDR3 length equals 15 residues.

This rearrangement joins TRBV5-4 to TRBJ2-1; D is perhaps TRBD2 (6 bases). This CDR3 is 12 amino acids long. Trimming removed 4 bases at V and 16 bases at J, with 18 bases between. CDR1 and CDR2 from the germline V gene are SGHNT and YYREEE (reference sequence). This CDR3 reads CASSAAGLREFF. CDR3 bases: TGTGCCAGCAGCGCCGCCGGGCTGCGGGAATTCTTC.

This clone was observed a few times. The chain employs TRBV6-5 and TRBJ1-1, with 7 bases matching TRBD1. The V gene end was trimmed by 5 bases and the J gene end by 1 base; junction bases not matched to a gene: 4. This CDR3 has 14 amino acids. CDR1 is MNHEY and CDR2 is SVGAGI in the germline V gene. CDR3 bases: TGTGCCAGCAGTAGGGGGCTTGGGAACACTGAAGCTTTCTTT. The encoded protein is CASSRGLGNTEAFF.

This rearrangement joins TRBV5-1 to TRBJ1-1; D perhaps matches TRBD1 (6 bases). There are 15 residues in the CDR3. V gave up 0 bases and J gave up 2 bases, with 11 bases separating them. Germline CDR1 is SGHRS and CDR2 is YFSETQ. The CDR3 DNA reads as TGCGCCAGCAGCTTGGCCGTGGACAGTAACACTGAAGCTTTCTTT. As protein: CASSLAVDSNTEAFF.

The chain links TRBV6-2 or TRBV6-3 to TRBJ2-7, with TRBD2 identical over 9 bases. V gave up 4 bases and J gave up 2 bases; unmatched junction bases: 6. CDR1 and CDR2 from the germline V gene are MNHEY and SVGEGT. The CDR3 consists of 15 residues. Here the CDR3 reads CASSLGRGGPYEQYV. CDR3 coding DNA: TGTGCCAGCAGTTTAGGGCGGGGGGGCCCCTACGAGCAGTACGTC.

The chain couples TRBV5-1 to TRBJ2-2; 11 positions agree with TRBD2. CDR3 length: 16 amino acids. V trimming: 4 bases; J trimming: 5 bases; junction bases outside the gene matches: 7. Germline loops: CDR1 SGHRS, CDR2 YFSETQ. The CDR3 sequence is CASSPTSGRGTGELFF. CDR3 DNA sequence: TGCGCCAGCAGCCCTACTAGCGGGAGAGGTACCGGGGAGCTGTTTTTT.